Listed here are 23 T cell receptor beta chains from one sample, sequenced in a study of T cells in Graves' hyperthyroidism and ophthalmopathy. It was RNA transcripts that yielded the amplified TCR beta CDR3 regions. A first-round RT-PCR of the TCR CDR3 used the HTBI primer set. Via MiXCR, TCRdb re-called the multiplex PCR reads, giving one row per CDR3 protein. The sample comprises almost 500,000 distinct CDR3 sequences, 20% to 25% of which are singletons, and about half rests with the top ten. The sequencing input was blood. These receptors came from a woman in her 70s with Graves' ophthalmopathy.

The sample holds many counts of this clonotype. The chain has TRBV6-1 and TRBJ2-7, with 7 bases identical to TRBD1. The V gene end was trimmed by 5 bases and the J gene end by 0 bases; junction bases not matched to a gene: 7. The CDR3 is 15 amino acids. Germline CDR1 reads MNHNS; CDR2 reads SASEGT. As DNA, the CDR3 is TGTGCCAGCAGTTCGGACAGGTTTAGCTCCTACGAGCAGTACTTC. Translation gives CASSSDRFSSYEQYF.

This clonotype was seen repeatedly, ten times or more. The chain carries TRBV11-2 and TRBJ2-7; D uncertain. Trimming cost V 3 bases and J 3 bases, with 12 bases left between them. In germline, CDR1 is SGHAT, CDR2 FQNNGV. CDR3 size: 14 residues. CDR3 bases: TGTGCCAGCAGCTTTGGGGTGGCCGGCTACGAGCAGTACTTC. Residues: CASSFGVAGYEQYF.

V gene TRBV7-9 combines with J gene TRBJ2-1, with TRBD1 matching over 8 bases. The CDR3 covers 15 residues. CDR1 and CDR2 (germline): SEHNR, FQNEAQ (reference sequence). Unmatched junction bases numbered 7, after V lost 3 bases and J lost 6 bases. CDR3 protein: CASSFRGQGTNEQFF. CDR3 DNA sequence: TGTGCCAGCAGCTTTCGAGGACAGGGTACCAATGAGCAGTTCTTC.

The chain is built from TRBV27 and TRBJ2-5; 7 bases are shared with TRBD2. CDR3 length: 12 amino acids. Germline V lookup: CDR1 MNHEY, CDR2 SMNVEV (reference sequence). The junction had 1 base not matched to a gene; V was cut back by 7 bases and J by 2 bases. CDR3: CASMGLQETQYF. Written as DNA, the CDR3 is TGTGCCAGCATGGGACTACAAGAGACCCAGTACTTC.

The V call is TRBV12-3 or TRBV12-4, the J call TRBJ1-5, with 10 bases identical to TRBD1. V dropped 2 bases and J dropped 5; count of bases not matched to a gene: 3. This CDR3 has 15 residues. CDR3: CASSLRDRGHQPQHF. In DNA form, the CDR3 reads TGTGCCAGCAGTTTAAGGGACAGGGGCCATCAGCCCCAGCATTTT.

This clonotype has just a few counts. The chain joins TRBV11-1 to TRBJ2-2; tentatively, D is TRBD1 or TRBD2 (6 bases each). The germline V gene encodes CDR1 SGHAT and CDR2 FQDESV (reference sequence). CDR3 length equals 16 residues. With 1 base removed from V and 4 bases from J, the gap between germline ends came to 13 bases. Here the CDR3 reads CASSLVGGVSTGELFF. CDR3 sequence (DNA): TGTGCCAGCAGCTTAGTCGGGGGCGTAAGCACCGGGGAGCTGTTTTTT.

This clonotype was recorded many times. The rearrangement links TRBV27 to TRBJ1-6, with 7 nucleotides matching TRBD1. Germline values: CDR1 MNHEY, CDR2 SMNVEV (reference sequence). The CDR3 totals 14 residues. V shed 3 bases and J 5 bases; nucleotides not matched to a gene: 1. DNA of the CDR3: TGTGCCAGCAGTTTGACAGGGAATAATTCACCCCTCCACTTT. This encodes CASSLTGNNSPLHF.

Ten or more counts support this clonotype. The chain joins TRBV3-1 to TRBJ2-7, with 8 positions matching TRBD2. Germline values: CDR1 LGHDT, CDR2 YNNKEL (reference sequence). Unmatched junction bases numbered 7, after V lost 1 base and J lost 5 bases. The CDR3 is 15 residues long. CDR3 nucleotides: TGTGCCAGCAGCCAAGTAGGAGCGGGAGTCCACGAGCAGTACTTC. It translates to CASSQVGAGVHEQYF.

This clonotype was detected many times. The genes are TRBV29-1 and TRBJ2-7; D might be TRBD2 (5 bases). V lost 7 bases, J lost 0 bases, and 13 bases lay in between. This CDR3 is built from 13 residues. Looked up from germline, CDR1 is SQVTM and CDR2 is ANQGSEA. CDR3 sequence reads: CSARGLVSYEQYF. CDR3 nucleotide sequence: TGCAGCGCACGAGGGCTAGTCTCCTACGAGCAGTACTTC.

This clonotype was observed many times. The genes are TRBV2 and TRBJ2-1, with D hard to call. V was clipped by 4 bases and J by 0 bases, with 7 bases between them. The germline gives CDR1 SNHLY, CDR2 FYNNEI. This CDR3 has 14 residues. The CDR3 reads CASSGLSSYNEQFF. CDR3 coding DNA: TGTGCCAGCAGTGGACTGAGCTCCTACAATGAGCAGTTCTTC.

This clonotype occurred many times. V is TRBV11-2 and J is TRBJ2-1, with 7 bases matching TRBD1. Looked up from germline, CDR1 is SGHAT and CDR2 is FQNNGV. Trimming at V came to 4 bases and at J to 2 bases, leaving 8 bases not matched to a gene. This CDR3 region has 16 residues. This CDR3 is CASSSGTGTAYNEQFF. For the CDR3, the DNA is TGTGCCAGCAGCTCGGGCACCGGGACAGCCTACAATGAGCAGTTCTTC.

This clonotype was detected only a few times. This chain uses TRBV20-1 with TRBJ2-7; D tentatively reads TRBD1 or TRBD2 (5 bases each). Trimming stripped 6 bases from V and 5 bases from J, with 14 bases between. This CDR3 is 12 amino acids long. Germline-derived CDR1 and CDR2 are DFQATT and SNEGSKA (reference sequence). The CDR3 sequence: CSARRGWDEQYF. For the CDR3, the DNA is TGCAGTGCCAGACGGGGCTGGGACGAGCAGTACTTC.

This clonotype was seen a handful of times. The chain has TRBV5-1 and TRBJ2-5, with 10 bases lining up with TRBD1. Germline V gene sequence: CDR1 SGHRS, CDR2 YFSETQ. V was pared by 3 bases and J by 5 bases, with 10 bases of the junction left unmatched. The CDR3 runs to 16 residues. CDR3 protein: CASSSRTGGTSETQYF. The CDR3 DNA reads TGCGCCAGCAGCTCAAGGACAGGGGGGACGTCGGAGACCCAGTACTTC.

This clonotype was picked up one time. J is TRBJ2-1 and V is TRBV15; 9 nucleotides match TRBD2. The germline gives CDR1 LNHNV, CDR2 YYDKDF (reference sequence). V was pared by 8 bases and J by 5 bases, with 4 bases of the junction left unmatched. The CDR3 is 13 amino acids. The CDR3 nucleotides read TGTGCCACCGGTAGCGGGAGACACAATGAGCAGTTCTTC. It encodes CATGSGRHNEQFF.

V gene TRBV4-3 combines with J gene TRBJ1-2; D gene uncertain. V lost 0 bases and J 4 bases, leaving 12 bases between the germline ends. CDR1 and CDR2 (germline): LGHNA, YSLEER. CDR3 length: 15 residues. CDR3 region: CASSQDREASYGYTF. DNA for the CDR3: TGCGCCAGCAGCCAAGATCGGGAGGCCTCCTATGGCTACACCTTC.

This clonotype was recorded once. This chain uses TRBV25-1 with TRBJ1-2, with 7 bases matching TRBD1. The V gene end was trimmed by 2 bases and the J gene end by 6 bases; junction bases not matched to a gene: 3. This CDR3 spans 13 amino acids. The germline CDR1 and CDR2 sequences are MGHDK and SYGVNS. The CDR3 protein is CASSEVGGNGYTF. The CDR3 coding sequence is TGTGCCAGCAGTGAAGTAGGGGGCAATGGCTACACCTTC.

This clonotype has just a few counts. The CDR3 protein is CSVGDQNTGELFF. The DNA for the CDR3 is TGCAGCGTCGGCGACCAAAACACCGGGGAGCTGTTTTTT. This rearrangement joins TRBV29-1 to TRBJ2-2, with D uncertain. This CDR3 has 13 amino acids. The V gene lost 6 bases and the J gene lost 2 bases, with 10 bases spanning the gap. Germline CDR1 and CDR2: SQVTM and ANQGSEA.

This clonotype was observed a few times. The genes are TRBV27 and TRBJ2-1, with 11 bases identical to TRBD2. J was trimmed by 6 bases and V by 7 bases; bases with no gene match: 8. The germline V gene has CDR1 MNHEY and CDR2 SMNVEV (reference sequence). The CDR3 loop spans 15 amino acids. The CDR3 here is CASNPTGLAGNEQFF. CDR3 nucleotide sequence: TGTGCCAGCAATCCTACCGGACTAGCGGGCAATGAGCAGTTCTTC.

There are a few counts of this clonotype. This chain connects TRBV10-3 to TRBJ2-1; TRBD2 matches at 11 bases. CDR1 and CDR2 from the germline V gene are ENHRY and SYGVKD. This CDR3 comprises 17 residues. V dropped 6 bases and J dropped 0; count of bases not matched to a gene: 7. DNA of the CDR3: TGTGCCATCAGCCGTACTAGCGGGAGTGACTCCTACAATGAGCAGTTCTTC. Protein: CAISRTSGSDSYNEQFF.

The chain joins TRBV9 to TRBJ1-4; 7 positions match TRBD1. The V gene's germline CDR1 is SGDLS and CDR2 YYNGEE. V shed 3 bases, J shed 14 bases, and the junction held 10 bases outside the gene matches. The CDR3 is 13 amino acids. Written as DNA, the CDR3 is TGTGCCAGCAGCGCCAGGGGGGGTGGAAGCCTGTTTTTT. Translating gives CASSARGGGSLFF.

This clonotype was observed many times. The chain carries TRBV5-1 and TRBJ1-2; 10 bases match TRBD1. Germline CDR1 SGHRS, CDR2 YFSETQ. The V and J ends lost 0 bases and 4 bases, in that order; junction bases with no gene match: 0. This CDR3 has 14 amino acids. CDR3 nucleotide sequence: TGCGCCAGCAGCTTGGGGGACAGGGGCTATGGCTACACCTTC. Its protein is CASSLGDRGYGYTF.

This clonotype appeared a few times. The CDR3 DNA reads TGCAGTGCTAAGCGGAACACTGAAGCTTTCTTT. It is translated as CSAKRNTEAFF. The V call is TRBV20-1, the J call TRBJ1-1, with D uncertain. The CDR3 is 11 residues long. V lost 4 bases, J lost 1 base, and 4 bases lay in between. The germline gives CDR1 DFQATT, CDR2 SNEGSKA (reference sequence).

This chain uses TRBV20-1 with TRBJ2-1, with a weak D call TRBD1 (5 bases). Germline values: CDR1 DFQATT, CDR2 SNEGSKA (reference sequence). Trimming removed 5 bases from V and 6 bases from J, with 11 bases in between. The CDR3 consists of 12 residues. The CDR3 DNA sequence: TGCAGTGCTGGCTCAGGGATCAATGAGCAGTTCTTC. Translating gives CSAGSGINEQFF.